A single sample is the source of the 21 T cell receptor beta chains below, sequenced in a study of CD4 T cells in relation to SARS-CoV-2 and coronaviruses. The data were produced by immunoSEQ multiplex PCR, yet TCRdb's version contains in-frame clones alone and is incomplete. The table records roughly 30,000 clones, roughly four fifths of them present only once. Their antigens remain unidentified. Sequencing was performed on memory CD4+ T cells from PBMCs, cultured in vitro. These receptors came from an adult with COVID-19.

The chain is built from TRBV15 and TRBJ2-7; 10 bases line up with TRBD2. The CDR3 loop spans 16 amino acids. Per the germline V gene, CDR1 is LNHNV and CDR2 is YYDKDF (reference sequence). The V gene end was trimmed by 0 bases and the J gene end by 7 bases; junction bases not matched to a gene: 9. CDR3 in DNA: TGTGCCACCAGCAGAGATTGGCTAGCGGGGGCCGGGGAGCAGTACTTC. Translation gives CATSRDWLAGAGEQYF.

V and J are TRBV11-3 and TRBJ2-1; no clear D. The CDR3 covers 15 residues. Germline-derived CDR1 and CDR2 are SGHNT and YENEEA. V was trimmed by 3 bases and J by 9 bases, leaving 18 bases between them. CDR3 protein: CASSFSSVSGREQFF. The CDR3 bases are TGTGCCAGCAGCTTTTCTAGTGTGAGTGGTCGTGAGCAGTTCTTC.

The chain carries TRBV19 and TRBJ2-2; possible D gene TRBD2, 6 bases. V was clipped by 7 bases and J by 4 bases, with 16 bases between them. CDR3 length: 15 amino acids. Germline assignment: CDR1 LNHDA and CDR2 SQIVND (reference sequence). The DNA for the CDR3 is TGTGCCAGTATTACCGGGACTCTGGGCACCGGGGAGCTGTTTTTT. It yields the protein CASITGTLGTGELFF.

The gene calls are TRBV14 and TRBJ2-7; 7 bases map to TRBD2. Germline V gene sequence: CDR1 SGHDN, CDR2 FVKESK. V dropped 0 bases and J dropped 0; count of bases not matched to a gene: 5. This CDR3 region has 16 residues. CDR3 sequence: CASSQDIRTSSYEQYF. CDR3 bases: TGTGCCAGCAGCCAAGATATCAGGACTAGCTCCTACGAGCAGTACTTC.

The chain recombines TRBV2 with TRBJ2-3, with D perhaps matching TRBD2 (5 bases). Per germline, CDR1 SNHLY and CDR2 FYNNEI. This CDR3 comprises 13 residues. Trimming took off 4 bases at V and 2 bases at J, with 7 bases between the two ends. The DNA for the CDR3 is TGTGCCAGCAGTGCGGGATACACAGATACGCAGTATTTT. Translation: CASSAGYTDTQYF.

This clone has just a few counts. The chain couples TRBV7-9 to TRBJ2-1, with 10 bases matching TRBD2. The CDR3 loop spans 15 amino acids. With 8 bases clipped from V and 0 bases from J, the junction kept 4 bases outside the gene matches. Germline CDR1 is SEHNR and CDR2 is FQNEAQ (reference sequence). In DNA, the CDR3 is TGTGCCAGCGGGGCTAGCGGGAGCTCCTACAATGAGCAGTTCTTC. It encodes CASGASGSSYNEQFF.

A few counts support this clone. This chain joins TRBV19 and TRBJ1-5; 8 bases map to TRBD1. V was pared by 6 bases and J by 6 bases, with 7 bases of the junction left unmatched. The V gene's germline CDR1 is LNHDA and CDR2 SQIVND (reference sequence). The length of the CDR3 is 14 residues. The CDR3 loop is CASSDRGGGQPQHF. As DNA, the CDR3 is TGTGCCAGTAGCGACAGGGGAGGGGGTCAGCCCCAGCATTTT.

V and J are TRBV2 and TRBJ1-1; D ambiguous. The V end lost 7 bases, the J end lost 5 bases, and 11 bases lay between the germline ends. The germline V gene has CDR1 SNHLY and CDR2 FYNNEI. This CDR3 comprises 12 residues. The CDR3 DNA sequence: TGTGCCAGCATCCGACCGGGGACTGAAGCTTTCTTT. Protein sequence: CASIRPGTEAFF.

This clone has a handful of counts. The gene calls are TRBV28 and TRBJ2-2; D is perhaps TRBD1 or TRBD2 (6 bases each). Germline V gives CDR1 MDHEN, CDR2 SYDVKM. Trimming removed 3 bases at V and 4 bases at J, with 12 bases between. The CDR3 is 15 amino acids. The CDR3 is CASSFRRGLTGELFF. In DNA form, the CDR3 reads TGTGCCAGCAGTTTCCGCAGGGGACTCACCGGGGAGCTGTTTTTT.

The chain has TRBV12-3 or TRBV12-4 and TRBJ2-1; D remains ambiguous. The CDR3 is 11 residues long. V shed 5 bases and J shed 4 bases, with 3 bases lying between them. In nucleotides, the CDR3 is TGTGCCAGCAGTCGTTACAATGAGCAGTTCTTC. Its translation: CASSRYNEQFF.

For the CDR3, the DNA is TGTGCCAGCAGCTTAGATCTCTATGGCTACACCTTC. Residues: CASSLDLYGYTF. The chain is built from TRBV7-2 and TRBJ1-2; unclear D gene. V was cut by 1 base and J by 4 bases, with 4 bases left in between. CDR1 is SGHTA, CDR2 FQGNSA, per germline. This CDR3 comprises 12 residues.

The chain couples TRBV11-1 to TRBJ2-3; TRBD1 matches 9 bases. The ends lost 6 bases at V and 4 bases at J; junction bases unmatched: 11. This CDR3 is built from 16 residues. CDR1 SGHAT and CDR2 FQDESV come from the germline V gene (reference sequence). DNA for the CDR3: TGTGCCAGCAGAGAGAACAGGGGGCTAGTCGCAGATACGCAGTATTTT. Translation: CASRENRGLVADTQYF.

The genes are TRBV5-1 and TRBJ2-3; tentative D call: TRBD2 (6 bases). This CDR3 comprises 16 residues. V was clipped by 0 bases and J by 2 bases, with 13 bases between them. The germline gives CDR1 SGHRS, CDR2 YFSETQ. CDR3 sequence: CASSLERGSYTDTQYF. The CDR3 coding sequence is TGCGCCAGCAGCTTGGAACGGGGGTCCTACACAGATACGCAGTATTTT.

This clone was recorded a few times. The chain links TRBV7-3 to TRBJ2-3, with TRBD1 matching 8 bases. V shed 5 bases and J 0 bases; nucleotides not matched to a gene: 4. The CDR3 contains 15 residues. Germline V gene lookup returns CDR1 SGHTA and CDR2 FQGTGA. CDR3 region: CASSRGQGSTDTQYF. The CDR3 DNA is TGTGCCAGCAGCCGTGGACAGGGAAGCACAGATACGCAGTATTTT.

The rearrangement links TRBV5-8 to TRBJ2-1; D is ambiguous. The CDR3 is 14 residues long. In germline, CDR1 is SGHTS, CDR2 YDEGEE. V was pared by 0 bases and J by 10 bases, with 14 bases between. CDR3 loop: CASSLAWSFTEQFF. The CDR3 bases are TGTGCCAGCAGCTTGGCCTGGAGCTTCACCGAGCAGTTCTTC.

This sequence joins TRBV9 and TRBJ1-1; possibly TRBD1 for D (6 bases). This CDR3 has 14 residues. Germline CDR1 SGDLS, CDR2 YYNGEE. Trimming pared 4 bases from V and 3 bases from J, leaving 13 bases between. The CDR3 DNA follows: TGTGCCAGCAGCCCTCGAAGGGGGGACACTGAAGCTTTCTTT. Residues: CASSPRRGDTEAFF.

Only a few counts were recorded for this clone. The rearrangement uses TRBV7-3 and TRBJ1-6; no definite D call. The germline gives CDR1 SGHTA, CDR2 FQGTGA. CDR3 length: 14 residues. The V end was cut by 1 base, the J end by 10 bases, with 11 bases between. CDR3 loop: CASSLNPGGSPLHF. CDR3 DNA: TGTGCCAGCAGCTTAAACCCTGGCGGGTCACCCCTCCACTTT.

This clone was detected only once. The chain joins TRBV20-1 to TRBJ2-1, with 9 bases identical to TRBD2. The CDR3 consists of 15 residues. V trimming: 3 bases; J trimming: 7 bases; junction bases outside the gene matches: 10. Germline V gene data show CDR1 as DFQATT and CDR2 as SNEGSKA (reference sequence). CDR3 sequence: CSASSAGGPLNEQFF. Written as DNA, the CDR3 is TGCAGTGCTAGTTCCGCGGGAGGGCCTCTAAATGAGCAGTTCTTC.

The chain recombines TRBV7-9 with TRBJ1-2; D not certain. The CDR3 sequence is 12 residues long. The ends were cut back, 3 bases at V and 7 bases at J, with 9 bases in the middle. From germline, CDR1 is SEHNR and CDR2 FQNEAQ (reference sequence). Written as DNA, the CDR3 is TGTGCCAGCAGCTTTGAAAGGTCTGGCTACACCTTC. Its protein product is CASSFERSGYTF. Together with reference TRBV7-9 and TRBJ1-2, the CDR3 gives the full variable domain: DTGVSQNPRHKITKRGQNVTFRCDPISEHNRLYWYRQTLGQGPEFLTYFQNEAQLEKSRLLSDRFSAERPKGSFSTLEIQRTEQGDSAMYLCASSFERSGYTFGSGTRLTVV.

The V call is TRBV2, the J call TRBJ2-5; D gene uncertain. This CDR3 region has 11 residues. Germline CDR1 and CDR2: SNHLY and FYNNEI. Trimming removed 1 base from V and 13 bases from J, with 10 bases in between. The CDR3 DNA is TGTGCCAGCAGTGAAGGGGTACTCTCGTACTTC. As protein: CASSEGVLSYF.

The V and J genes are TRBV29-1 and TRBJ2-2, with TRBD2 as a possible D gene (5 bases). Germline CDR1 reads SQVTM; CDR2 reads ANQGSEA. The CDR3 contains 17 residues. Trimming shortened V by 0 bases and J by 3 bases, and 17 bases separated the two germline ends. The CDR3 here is CSVEDIFGGGDTGELFF. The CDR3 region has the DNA TGCAGCGTTGAAGATATATTCGGCGGAGGAGACACCGGGGAGCTGTTTTTT.